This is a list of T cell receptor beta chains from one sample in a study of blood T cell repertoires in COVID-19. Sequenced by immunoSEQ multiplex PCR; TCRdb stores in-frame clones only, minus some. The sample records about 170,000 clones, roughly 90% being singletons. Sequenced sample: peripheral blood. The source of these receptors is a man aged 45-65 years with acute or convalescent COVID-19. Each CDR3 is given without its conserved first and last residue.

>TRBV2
ASSGSGRGNTIY
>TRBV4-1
ASSQEVNRTPLH
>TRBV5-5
ASRVYRDNEQF
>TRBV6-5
ASRLETQY
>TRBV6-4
ASRTDSGANVLT
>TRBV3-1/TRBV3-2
ASSSRGTARDTQY
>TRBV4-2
ASSPRGRDNEKLF
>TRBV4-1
ASSPSGSDSPLH
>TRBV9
ASSPVQTAWANGYT
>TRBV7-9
ASSYSDGAGAYNEQF
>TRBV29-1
SVGRGQRTDTQY
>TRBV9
ASSLPAGGAYTQY
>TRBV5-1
ASSKTQGVTDTQY
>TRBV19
ASSIQRGGYNEQF
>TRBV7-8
ASSFRRASRGDTEAF
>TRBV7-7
ASSLQGGLAGELF
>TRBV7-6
ASSFDRGQQF
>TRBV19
ASSTLRRESSYNEQF
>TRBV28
ASSLTGYGYT
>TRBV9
ASSDTVQGSNTEAF
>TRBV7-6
ASSFDYRTGSNYGYT
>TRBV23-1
ASVRRSIPAGGGTGELF
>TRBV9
ASSGPLAGGPETQY
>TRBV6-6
ASSPQEGRRAGANVLT
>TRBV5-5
ASSSSGGRQPQH
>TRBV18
ASSLESTGSHEQF
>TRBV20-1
SAIITDTQY
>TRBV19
ATSVTGGYEQY
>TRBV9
ASSPIAGGFRDEQF
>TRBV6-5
ASSQITNTEAF
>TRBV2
ASGRHNEQF
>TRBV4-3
ASSQFRGANEQF
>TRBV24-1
ATSDPDREQF
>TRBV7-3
ASSFSSGRSLNTGELF
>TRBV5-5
ASSLGRDSRTEAF
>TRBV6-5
ASSTPDRGESPLH
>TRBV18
ASSPGGGAQPQH
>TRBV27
ASSLLWSGTGGNEQF
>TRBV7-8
ASSSSSVSSYNEQF
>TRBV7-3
ASSPYPPTEAF